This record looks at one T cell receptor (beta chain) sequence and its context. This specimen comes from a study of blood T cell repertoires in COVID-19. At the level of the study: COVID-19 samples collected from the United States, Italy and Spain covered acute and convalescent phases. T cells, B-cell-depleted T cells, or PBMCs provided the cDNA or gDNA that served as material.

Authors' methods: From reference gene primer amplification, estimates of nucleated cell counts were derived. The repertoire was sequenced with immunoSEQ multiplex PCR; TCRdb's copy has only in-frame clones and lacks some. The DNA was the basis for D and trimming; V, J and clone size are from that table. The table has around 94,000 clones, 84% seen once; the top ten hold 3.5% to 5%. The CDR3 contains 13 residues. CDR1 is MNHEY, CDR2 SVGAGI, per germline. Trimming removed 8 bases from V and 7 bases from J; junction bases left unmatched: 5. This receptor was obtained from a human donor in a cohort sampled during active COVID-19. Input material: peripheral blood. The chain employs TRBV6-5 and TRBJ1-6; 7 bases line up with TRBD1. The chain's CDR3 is CASGDRDNSPLHF. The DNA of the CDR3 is TGTGCCAGCGGCGACAGGGACAATTCACCCCTCCACTTT.